This entry lists 5 T cell receptor beta chains sequenced from one sample in a study of T cell responses to AZD1222 COVID-19 vaccine. TCRdb's table, derived via immunoSEQ multiplex PCR, lists solely in-frame clones and lacks some. Of some 83,000 clones listed, about 84% are singletons. This material consisted of peripheral blood, taken on day 0 of AZD1222 vaccination. These receptors originate from an adult in good health.

This clone appeared once. The chain is built from TRBV30 and TRBJ2-6; D not certain. CDR3 length equals 13 residues. Germline V gene lookup returns CDR1 GTSNPN and CDR2 SVGIG (reference sequence). With 4 bases removed from V and 0 bases from J, the gap between germline ends came to 4 bases. This chain's CDR3 is CAWTVSGANVLTF. CDR3 DNA sequence: TGTGCCTGGACGGTCTCTGGGGCCAACGTCCTGACTTTC.

The chain recombines TRBV30 with TRBJ2-3; 9 bases line up with TRBD2. V gave up 2 bases and J gave up 6 bases; unmatched junction bases: 9. Germline V CDR1 and CDR2: GTSNPN, SVGIG (reference sequence). This CDR3 has 15 amino acids. This CDR3 is CAWSQAGGVSDTQYF. CDR3 in DNA: TGTGCCTGGAGTCAAGCGGGAGGCGTCTCGGATACGCAGTATTTT.

This clone was observed once. The chain links TRBV6-2 or TRBV6-3 to TRBJ1-5; D is ambiguous. Germline loops: CDR1 MNHEY, CDR2 SVGEGT. The CDR3 totals 12 residues. Trimming stripped 0 bases from V and 7 bases from J, with 4 bases between. CDR3 nucleotide sequence: TGTGCCAGCAGTTACTCCAGGCAGCCCCAGCATTTT. Translating it yields CASSYSRQPQHF.

The chain recombines TRBV5-1 with TRBJ1-1; 8 nucleotides line up with TRBD1. The germline gives CDR1 SGHRS, CDR2 YFSETQ. Unmatched junction bases numbered 2, after V lost 0 bases and J lost 4 bases. The CDR3 loop spans 14 amino acids. Written as DNA, the CDR3 is TGCGCCAGCAGCTTGGGGACAGGGAGCACTGAAGCTTTCTTT. Translating it yields CASSLGTGSTEAFF.

V gene TRBV30 combines with J gene TRBJ2-7, with D hard to call. Looked up from germline, CDR1 is GTSNPN and CDR2 is SVGIG (reference sequence). CDR3 length equals 12 residues. Trimming cost V 5 bases and J 0 bases, with 8 bases left between them. CDR3 amino acids: CAWAGSSYEQYF. CDR3 nucleotides: TGTGCCTGGGCCGGAAGCTCCTACGAGCAGTACTTC.